This TCR beta chain was observed in a study of T cells in localized non-small cell lung cancer. Method: immunoSEQ multiplex PCR; TCRdb's copy keeps in-frame clones and lacks some. The profile covers about 40,000 clones, with 81% appearing a single time and roughly 6.6% taken by the ten largest. As regards this clone: Its target is unknown.

Overall study findings and caveats: Maximal T cell clonality occurred in uninvolved adjacent lung, with tumor ranking below it.

Unmatched junction bases numbered 2, after V lost 9 bases and J lost 1 base. The V gene's germline CDR1 is MNHNS and CDR2 SASEGT. The length of the CDR3 is 12 residues. The rearrangement links TRBV6-1 to TRBJ2-5; 7 nucleotides match TRBD2. Sequenced material: peripheral blood mononuclear cells, taken before any cancer treatment. This receptor was identified in a male donor aged 60 or over with stage II lung adenocarcinoma. CDR3 DNA: TGTGCCAGGGGGGGGGTCCAAGAGACCCAGTACTTC. It codes for CARGGVQETQYF.